The 21 T cell receptor beta chains below all came from one sample that was sequenced in a study of graft-versus-host responses after intestinal transplantation. Measured with immunoSEQ multiplex PCR; TCRdb has only the in-frame clones, and not every one. Seen here are approximately 100,000 clones, approximately 85% observed once, and the top ten hold approximately 1.4%. The material sequenced was PBMCs, taken 255 days after intestinal transplant. The receptors stem from a human patient who received an intestinal transplant, so some T cells may come from the graft donor.

This clone was observed a few times. The chain couples TRBV4-1 to TRBJ2-5; D may be TRBD1 (6 bases). V lost 0 bases and J 2 bases, leaving 13 bases between the germline ends. Germline CDR1 is MGHRA and CDR2 is YSYEKL. The CDR3 is 16 amino acids. CDR3 amino acids: CASSQEGASGQETQYF. CDR3 bases: TGCGCCAGCAGCCAAGAGGGGGCGAGCGGTCAAGAGACCCAGTACTTC.

The rearrangement joins TRBV28 to TRBJ2-7; 10 bases map to TRBD1. Per the germline V gene, CDR1 is MDHEN and CDR2 is SYDVKM. The CDR3 runs 17 residues. The V segment lost 4 bases and the J segment 6 bases; nucleotides outside the gene matches: 15. In DNA form, the CDR3 reads TGTGCCAGCAGTTCCCCTTCCGGGACAGGGGTACGGAGCGAGCAGTACTTC. Translation: CASSSPSGTGVRSEQYF.

This clone was picked up one time. The chain links TRBV5-8 to TRBJ2-1; 10 nucleotides match TRBD1. The CDR3 length is 16 residues. Germline V lookup: CDR1 SGHTS, CDR2 YDEGEE. The J segment lost 8 bases and the V segment lost 3 bases, leaving 11 bases of the junction unmatched. Here the CDR3 DNA reads TGTGCCAGCAGCTCAGGAGGGACAGGGGCTTGGGATGAGCAGTTCTTC. Its protein product is CASSSGGTGAWDEQFF.

The chain has TRBV28 and TRBJ1-1; D is unclear. Per germline, CDR1 MDHEN and CDR2 SYDVKM. The CDR3 sequence is 15 residues long. With 6 bases removed from V and 0 bases from J, the gap between germline ends came to 14 bases. CDR3 sequence (DNA): TGTGCCAGCAGCGATCCATTGCAGTTGAACACTGAAGCTTTCTTT. As protein: CASSDPLQLNTEAFF.

V usage is TRBV13 and J usage is TRBJ1-2; D is unresolved. Trimming took off 5 bases at V and 8 bases at J, with 15 bases between the two ends. The germline V gene has CDR1 PRHDT and CDR2 FYEKMQ (reference sequence). The CDR3 is 13 residues long. CDR3 DNA sequence: TGTGCCAGCAGCGCCCGATCCGGCGGAGGCTACACCTTC. Residues: CASSARSGGGYTF.

In its sample, this clone was seen a few times. The chain has TRBV6-4 and TRBJ2-3; TRBD1 might be the D (6 bases). The V gene lost 4 bases and the J gene lost 4 bases, with 12 bases spanning the gap. There are 14 residues in the CDR3. The germline gives CDR1 MRHNA, CDR2 SNTAGT. This chain's CDR3 is CASSVGGQSDTQYF. As DNA, the CDR3 is TGTGCCAGCAGTGTTGGGGGCCAATCAGATACGCAGTATTTT.

The chain combines TRBV12-5 with TRBJ2-2; TRBD1 matches 8 bases. This CDR3 has 16 amino acids. Per germline, CDR1 LGHNT and CDR2 FRNRAP. After removal of 6 bases from V and 0 bases from J, the junction contained 6 bases not matched to a gene. This CDR3 reads CASGDGQGANTGELFF. CDR3 in DNA: TGTGCTAGTGGGGATGGACAGGGAGCGAACACCGGGGAGCTGTTTTTT.

This chain connects TRBV2 to TRBJ2-6, with D possibly being TRBD1 (6 bases). This CDR3 contains 15 residues. Trimming stripped 2 bases from V and 3 bases from J, with 8 bases between. The germline gives CDR1 SNHLY, CDR2 FYNNEI. The CDR3 sequence is CASSENRVGANVLTF. The CDR3 region has the DNA TGTGCCAGCAGTGAAAACAGGGTTGGGGCCAACGTCCTGACTTTC.

The rearrangement links TRBV28 to TRBJ1-5, with no clear D. The CDR3 extends over 15 amino acids. Per the germline V gene, CDR1 is MDHEN and CDR2 is SYDVKM. Trimming left V 4 bases short and J 6 bases short, with 16 bases between. The CDR3 DNA reads as TGTGCCAGCAGTTATCTCGTTCCAGGCGGTCAGCCCCAGCATTTT. Its translation: CASSYLVPGGQPQHF.

The gene calls are TRBV2 and TRBJ2-1; TRBD1 aligns across 7 bases. CDR1 and CDR2 (germline): SNHLY, FYNNEI. The V segment lost 6 bases and the J segment 4 bases; nucleotides outside the gene matches: 3. This CDR3 region has 13 residues. The DNA for the CDR3 is TGTGCCAGCAGGGGGACAGATTACAATGAGCAGTTCTTC. Translation gives CASRGTDYNEQFF.

This chain links TRBV6-1 with TRBJ2-7; 7 nucleotides line up with TRBD1. CDR3 length: 13 residues. The junction had 2 bases not matched to a gene; V was cut back by 3 bases and J by 3 bases. CDR1 and CDR2 from the germline V gene are MNHNS and SASEGT. This CDR3 reads CASSDQGVYEQYF. The CDR3 coding sequence is TGTGCCAGCAGTGACCAGGGGGTCTACGAGCAGTACTTC.

This chain links TRBV6-6 with TRBJ1-1, with D uncertain. Germline V CDR1 and CDR2: MNHNY, SVGAGI (reference sequence). Deletions cut 2 bases from V and 1 base from J, with 5 bases between. The CDR3 is 13 residues long. The CDR3: CASSYKENTEAFF. CDR3 nucleotides: TGTGCCAGCAGTTACAAGGAGAACACTGAAGCTTTCTTT.

A single count supports this clone. The chain recombines TRBV19 with TRBJ2-1; a weak D match, TRBD2 (5 bases). V dropped 5 bases and J dropped 10 bases, with 15 bases sitting between them. Germline V lookup: CDR1 LNHDA, CDR2 SQIVND (reference sequence). This CDR3 contains 13 residues. The CDR3 is CASSPRRFGEQFF. The DNA of the CDR3 is TGTGCCAGTAGTCCCCGGAGGTTCGGGGAGCAGTTCTTC.

V usage is TRBV5-1 and J usage is TRBJ2-3; the match to TRBD2 covers 14 bases. Germline V gene lookup returns CDR1 SGHRS and CDR2 YFSETQ. The CDR3 is 16 residues long. The ends lost 3 bases at V and 5 bases at J; junction bases unmatched: 5. The CDR3 loop is CASSWKTSGREDTQYF. CDR3 DNA sequence: TGCGCCAGCAGCTGGAAGACTAGCGGGAGGGAAGATACGCAGTATTTT.

The chain has TRBV6-6 and TRBJ2-5, with D perhaps given as TRBD1 or TRBD2 (6 bases each). The CDR3 loop spans 16 amino acids. Germline V gene sequence: CDR1 MNHNY, CDR2 SVGAGI (reference sequence). Deletions cut 0 bases from V and 3 bases from J, with 14 bases between. CDR3 nucleotide sequence: TGTGCCAGCAGTTACTCGTGGGGGGCTATGGAAGAGACCCAGTACTTC. Amino acid sequence: CASSYSWGAMEETQYF.

J is TRBJ1-1 and V is TRBV4-2; D is possibly TRBD1 (5 bases). Germline CDR1 is LGHNA and CDR2 is YNFKEQ. V was cut by 5 bases and J by 1 base, with 11 bases left in between. The CDR3 consists of 14 residues. CDR3 in amino acids: CASSGGHSNTEAFF. The CDR3 DNA reads TGTGCCAGCAGCGGAGGACATTCGAACACTGAAGCTTTCTTT.

With regard to this clone: The sample holds other DNA sequences that translate to the same CDR3. The rearrangement links TRBV6-1 to TRBJ2-7, with a weak D call TRBD1 (6 bases). CDR1 and CDR2 from the germline V gene are MNHNS and SASEGT. Trimming cost V 9 bases and J 1 base, with 13 bases left between them. There are 13 residues in the CDR3. The chain's CDR3 is CASSRGGSYEQYV. The CDR3 nucleotides read TGTGCCAGTTCTAGAGGGGGTTCCTACGAGCAGTACGTC.

This clone has just a few counts. The rearrangement uses TRBV5-1 and TRBJ2-7; D possibly corresponds to TRBD1 (5 bases). V shed 0 bases and J shed 0 bases, with 7 bases lying between them. The CDR3 contains 14 residues. Germline V gives CDR1 SGHRS, CDR2 YFSETQ. DNA for the CDR3: TGCGCCAGCAGCTTGGGGCAGGGCTCCTACGAGCAGTACTTC. It yields the protein CASSLGQGSYEQYF.

The chain recombines TRBV10-1 with TRBJ2-7, with no clear D. The CDR3 covers 15 residues. Germline V gives CDR1 WNHNN, CDR2 SYGVQD (reference sequence). The germline V and J ends were trimmed by 3 bases and 0 bases, with 12 bases remaining between them. The CDR3 DNA is TGCGCCAGCAGTGACCAAGAAAGTAACTCCTACGAGCAGTACTTC. Amino acid sequence: CASSDQESNSYEQYF.

The rearrangement uses TRBV25-1 and TRBJ1-1; 7 positions agree with TRBD1. Trimming removed 5 bases from V and 5 bases from J; junction bases left unmatched: 5. Germline V gene sequence: CDR1 MGHDK, CDR2 SYGVNS. The CDR3 is 13 residues long. DNA of the CDR3: TGTGCCAGCAGTCGCCAACAGGGGACTGAAGCTTTCTTT. It specifies CASSRQQGTEAFF. Looking up the rest from reference TRBV25-1 and TRBJ1-1 gives the full variable domain: EADIYQTPRYLVIGTGKKITLECSQTMGHDKMYWYQQDPGMELHLIHYSYGVNSTEKGDLSSESTVSRIRTEHFPLTLESARPSHTSQYLCASSRQQGTEAFFGQGTRLTVV.

V usage is TRBV28 and J usage is TRBJ2-7; possible D gene TRBD1, 6 bases. Germline V gene lookup returns CDR1 MDHEN and CDR2 SYDVKM. The CDR3 is 16 amino acids. V was trimmed by 3 bases and J by 2 bases, leaving 17 bases between them. The CDR3 spells CASSLGARGFAYEQYF. The CDR3 nucleotides read TGTGCCAGCAGTTTGGGGGCCAGGGGTTTTGCCTACGAGCAGTACTTC.